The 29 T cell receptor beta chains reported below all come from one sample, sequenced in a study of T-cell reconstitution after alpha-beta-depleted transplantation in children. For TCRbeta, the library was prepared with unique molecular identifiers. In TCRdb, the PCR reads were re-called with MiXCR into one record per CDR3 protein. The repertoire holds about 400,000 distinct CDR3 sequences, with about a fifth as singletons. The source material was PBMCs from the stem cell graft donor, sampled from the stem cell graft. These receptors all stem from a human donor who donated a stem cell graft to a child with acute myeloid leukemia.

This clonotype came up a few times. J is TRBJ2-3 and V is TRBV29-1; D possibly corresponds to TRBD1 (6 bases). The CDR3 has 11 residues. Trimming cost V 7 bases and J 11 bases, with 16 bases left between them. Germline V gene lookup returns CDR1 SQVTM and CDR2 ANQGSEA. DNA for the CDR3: TGCAGCGGCATGCAGGGGTTGGGGCAGTATTTT. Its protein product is CSGMQGLGQYF.

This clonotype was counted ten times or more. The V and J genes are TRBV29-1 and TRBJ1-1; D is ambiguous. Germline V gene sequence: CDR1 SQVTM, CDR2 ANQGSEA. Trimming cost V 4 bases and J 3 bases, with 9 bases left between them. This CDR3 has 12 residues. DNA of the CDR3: TGCAGCGTTGTAGTAGAGTACACTGAAGCTTTCTTT. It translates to CSVVVEYTEAFF.

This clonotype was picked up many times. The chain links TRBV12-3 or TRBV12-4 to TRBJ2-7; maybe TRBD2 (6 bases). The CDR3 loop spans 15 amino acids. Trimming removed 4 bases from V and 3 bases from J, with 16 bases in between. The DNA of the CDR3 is TGTGCCAGCAGTTATACAACAGGACTATTCTACGAGCAGTACTTC. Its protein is CASSYTTGLFYEQYF.

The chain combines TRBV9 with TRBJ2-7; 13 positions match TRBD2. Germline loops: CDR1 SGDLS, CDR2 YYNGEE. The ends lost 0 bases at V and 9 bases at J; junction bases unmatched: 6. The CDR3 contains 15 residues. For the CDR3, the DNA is TGTGCCAGCAGCGTAGCCGGACTAGCGGGAGCTGTGCAGTACTTC. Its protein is CASSVAGLAGAVQYF.

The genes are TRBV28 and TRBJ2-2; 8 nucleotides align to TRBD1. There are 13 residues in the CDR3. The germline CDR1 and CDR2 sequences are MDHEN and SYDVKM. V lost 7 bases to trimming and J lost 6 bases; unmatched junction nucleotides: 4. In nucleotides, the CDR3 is TGTGCCAGCACGGACAGGGTATCCGGGGAGCTGTTTTTT. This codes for CASTDRVSGELFF.

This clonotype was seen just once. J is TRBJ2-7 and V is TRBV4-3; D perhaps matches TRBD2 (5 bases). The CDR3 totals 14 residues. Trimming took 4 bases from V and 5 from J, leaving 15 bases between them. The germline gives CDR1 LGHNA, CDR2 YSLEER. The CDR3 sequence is CASSPEPGYHEQYF. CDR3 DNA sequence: TGCGCCAGCAGCCCCGAACCGGGGTACCACGAGCAGTACTTC.

This CDR3 reads CSVRILHTEAFF. The CDR3 coding sequence is TGCAGCGTTCGGATTCTGCACACTGAAGCTTTCTTT. The chain has TRBV29-1 and TRBJ1-1; no clear D. CDR1 and CDR2 from the germline V gene are SQVTM and ANQGSEA. V lost 5 bases and J 3 bases, leaving 10 bases between the germline ends. CDR3 length: 12 residues.

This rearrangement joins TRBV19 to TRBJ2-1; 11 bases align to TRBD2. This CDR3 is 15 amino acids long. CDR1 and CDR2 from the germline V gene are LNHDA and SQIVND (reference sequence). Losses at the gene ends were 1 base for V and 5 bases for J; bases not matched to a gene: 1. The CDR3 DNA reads TGTGCCAGTAGTATAGGACTAGCGGGAAACAATGAGCAGTTCTTC. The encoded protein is CASSIGLAGNNEQFF.

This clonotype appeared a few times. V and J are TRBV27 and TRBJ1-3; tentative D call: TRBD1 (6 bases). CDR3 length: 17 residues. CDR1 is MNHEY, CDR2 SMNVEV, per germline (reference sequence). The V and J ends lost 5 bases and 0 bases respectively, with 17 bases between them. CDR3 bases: TGTGCCAGCAGTCAAGCCCCAGGGGTCCGCTCTGGAAACACCATATATTTT. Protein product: CASSQAPGVRSGNTIYF.

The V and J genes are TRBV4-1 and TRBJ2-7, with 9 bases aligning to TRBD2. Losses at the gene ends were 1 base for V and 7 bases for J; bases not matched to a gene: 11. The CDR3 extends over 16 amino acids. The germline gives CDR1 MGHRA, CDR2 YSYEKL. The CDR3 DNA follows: TGCGCCAGCAGCCAAGGTTGGGCTAGCGGGACGGGTGAGCAGTACTTC. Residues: CASSQGWASGTGEQYF.

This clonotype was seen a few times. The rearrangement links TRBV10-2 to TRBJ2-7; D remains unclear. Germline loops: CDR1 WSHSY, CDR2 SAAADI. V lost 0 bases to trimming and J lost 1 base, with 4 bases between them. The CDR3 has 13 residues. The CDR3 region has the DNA TGCGCCAGCAGTGAGTCCTGGTCCTACGAGCAGTACTTC. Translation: CASSESWSYEQYF.

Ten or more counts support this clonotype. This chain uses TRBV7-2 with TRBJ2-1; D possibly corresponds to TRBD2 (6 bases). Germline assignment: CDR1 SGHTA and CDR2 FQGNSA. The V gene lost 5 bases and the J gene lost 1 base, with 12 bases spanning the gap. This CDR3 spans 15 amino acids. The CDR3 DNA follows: TGTGCCAGCAGCCTGGAGGGCCTTTCCTACAATGAGCAGTTCTTC. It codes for CASSLEGLSYNEQFF.

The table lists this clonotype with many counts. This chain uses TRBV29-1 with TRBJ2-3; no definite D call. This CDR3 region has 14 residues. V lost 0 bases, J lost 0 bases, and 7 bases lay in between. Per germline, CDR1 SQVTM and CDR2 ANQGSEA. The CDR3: CSVEDGRSTDTQYF. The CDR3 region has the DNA TGCAGCGTTGAAGATGGACGGAGCACAGATACGCAGTATTTT.

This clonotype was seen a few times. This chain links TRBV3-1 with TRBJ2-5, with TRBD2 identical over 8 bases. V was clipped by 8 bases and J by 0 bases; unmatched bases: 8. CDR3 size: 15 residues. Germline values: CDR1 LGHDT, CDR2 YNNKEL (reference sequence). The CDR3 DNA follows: TGTGCCAGCGGCATGACTAGCGCGTACCAAGAGACCCAGTACTTC. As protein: CASGMTSAYQETQYF.

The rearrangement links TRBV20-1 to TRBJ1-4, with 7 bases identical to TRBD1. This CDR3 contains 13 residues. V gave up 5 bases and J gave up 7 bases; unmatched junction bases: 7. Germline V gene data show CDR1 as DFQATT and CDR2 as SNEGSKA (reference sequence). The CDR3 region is CSARRQGGEKLFF. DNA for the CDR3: TGCAGTGCTCGTAGACAGGGAGGTGAAAAACTGTTTTTT.

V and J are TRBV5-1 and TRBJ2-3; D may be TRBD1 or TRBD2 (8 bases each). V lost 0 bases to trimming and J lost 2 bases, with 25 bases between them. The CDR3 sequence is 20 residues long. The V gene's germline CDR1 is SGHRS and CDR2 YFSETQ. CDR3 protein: CASSLDPTGEAGGFTDTQYF. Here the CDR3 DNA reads TGCGCCAGCAGCTTGGATCCGACAGGGGAGGCGGGAGGATTCACAGATACGCAGTATTTT.

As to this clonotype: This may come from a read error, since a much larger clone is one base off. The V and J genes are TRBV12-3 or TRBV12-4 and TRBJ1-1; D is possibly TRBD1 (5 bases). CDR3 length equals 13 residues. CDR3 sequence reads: CASSFGANTEASF. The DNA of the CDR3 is TGTGCCAGCAGTTTTGGGGCGAACACTGAAGCTTCCTTT.

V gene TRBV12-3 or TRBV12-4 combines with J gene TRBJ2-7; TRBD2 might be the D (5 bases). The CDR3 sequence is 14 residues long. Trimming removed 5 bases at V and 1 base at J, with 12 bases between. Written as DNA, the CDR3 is TGTGCCAGCAGTAGGGCCGGGGAGTCCTACGAGCAGTACTTC. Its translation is CASSRAGESYEQYF.

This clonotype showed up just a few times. The CDR3 protein is CSVWSQYYEQYF. The CDR3 nucleotides read TGCAGCGTTTGGTCACAGTACTACGAGCAGTACTTC. This chain connects TRBV29-1 to TRBJ2-7; D uncertain. CDR3 size: 12 residues. Germline assignment: CDR1 SQVTM and CDR2 ANQGSEA. V lost 5 bases and J lost 3, with 11 bases in between.

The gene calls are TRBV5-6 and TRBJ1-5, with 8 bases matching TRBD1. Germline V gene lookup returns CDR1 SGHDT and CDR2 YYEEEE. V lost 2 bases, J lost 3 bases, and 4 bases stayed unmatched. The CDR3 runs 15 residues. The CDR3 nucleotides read TGTGCCAGCAGCTTTCAGGGGGCGGTCAATCAGCCCCAGCATTTT. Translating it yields CASSFQGAVNQPQHF.

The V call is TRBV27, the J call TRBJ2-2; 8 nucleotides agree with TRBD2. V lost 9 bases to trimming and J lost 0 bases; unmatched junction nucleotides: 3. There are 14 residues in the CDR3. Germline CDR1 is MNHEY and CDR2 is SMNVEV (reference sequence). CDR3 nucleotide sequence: TGTGCCAGTTCGGGACTAGCGAACACCGGGGAGCTGTTTTTT. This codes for CASSGLANTGELFF.

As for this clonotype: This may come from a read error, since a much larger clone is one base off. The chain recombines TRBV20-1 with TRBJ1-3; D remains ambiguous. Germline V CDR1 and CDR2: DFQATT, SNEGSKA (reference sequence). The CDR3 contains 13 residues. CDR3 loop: CSAYSYSGNTVYF. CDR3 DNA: TGCAGTGCCTACTCCTACTCTGGAAACACCGTATATTTT.

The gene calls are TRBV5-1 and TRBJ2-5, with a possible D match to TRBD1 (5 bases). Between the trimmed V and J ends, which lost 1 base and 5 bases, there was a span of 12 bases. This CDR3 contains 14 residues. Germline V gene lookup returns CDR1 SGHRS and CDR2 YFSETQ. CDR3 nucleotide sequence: TGCGCCAGCAGCTTGTTAGGGGTCGGTGAGACCCAGTACTTC. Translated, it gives CASSLLGVGETQYF.

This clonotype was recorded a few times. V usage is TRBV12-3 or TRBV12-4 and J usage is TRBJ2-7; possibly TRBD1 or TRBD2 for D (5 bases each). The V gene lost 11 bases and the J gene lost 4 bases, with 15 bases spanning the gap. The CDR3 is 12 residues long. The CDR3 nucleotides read TGTGCCTCGGGGCATGTCGGTTACGAGCAGTACTTC. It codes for CASGHVGYEQYF.

The CDR3 bases are TGCAGTGCTAGATTCGGGAGGGGCCCAGATACGCAGTATTTT. Its translation: CSARFGRGPDTQYF. The chain recombines TRBV20-1 with TRBJ2-3; 8 positions agree with TRBD2. The CDR3 totals 14 residues. Germline V gene sequence: CDR1 DFQATT, CDR2 SNEGSKA (reference sequence). The junction had 5 bases not matched to a gene; V was cut back by 2 bases and J by 4 bases.

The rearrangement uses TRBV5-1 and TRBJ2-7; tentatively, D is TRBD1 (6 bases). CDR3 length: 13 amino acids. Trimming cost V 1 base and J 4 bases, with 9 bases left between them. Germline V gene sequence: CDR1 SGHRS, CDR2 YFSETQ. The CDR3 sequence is CASSLLDRYEQYF. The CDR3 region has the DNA TGCGCCAGCAGCTTGCTTGACAGGTACGAGCAGTACTTC.

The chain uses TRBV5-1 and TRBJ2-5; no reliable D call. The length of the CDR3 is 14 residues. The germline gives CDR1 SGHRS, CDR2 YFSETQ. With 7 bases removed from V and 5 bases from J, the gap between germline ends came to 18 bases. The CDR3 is CASGRRSGDETQYF. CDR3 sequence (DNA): TGCGCCAGCGGCCGGCGGTCAGGTGACGAGACCCAGTACTTC.

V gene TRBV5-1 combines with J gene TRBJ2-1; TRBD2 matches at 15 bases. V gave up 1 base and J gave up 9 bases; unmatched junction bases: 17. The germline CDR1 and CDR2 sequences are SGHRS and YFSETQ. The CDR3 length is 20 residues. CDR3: CASSLNRPPGLAGGNVEQFF. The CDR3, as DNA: TGCGCCAGCAGCTTGAACCGTCCTCCGGGACTAGCGGGAGGAAACGTTGAGCAGTTCTTC.

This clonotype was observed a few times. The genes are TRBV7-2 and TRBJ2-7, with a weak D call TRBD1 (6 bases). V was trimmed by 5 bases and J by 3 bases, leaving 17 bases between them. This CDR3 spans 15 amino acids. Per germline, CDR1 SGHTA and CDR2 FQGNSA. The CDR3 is CASSLSRGFGYEQYF. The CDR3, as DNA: TGTGCCAGCAGCCTATCCAGGGGTTTCGGCTACGAGCAGTACTTC.